A selection of T cell receptor beta chains follows, all from one sample in a study of blood T cell repertoires in COVID-19. The repertoire was sequenced with immunoSEQ multiplex PCR; TCRdb's copy has only in-frame clones and lacks some. Of about 160,000 clones listed, over 85% were seen once; the top ten hold roughly 2.1%. Sample: peripheral blood. The receptors derive from a woman aged 60 to 75 with COVID-19, enrolled during active disease. Both conserved end residues are part of each CDR3. Each record gives: J gene, V gene, D gene, clone size, CDR3 DNA, CDR3 protein. D genes are given only for firm matches. Clone size is given for some rows only: seen once, a few or many times, or a class if the clone is expanded.

TRBJ1-1 | TRBV6-5 | TRBD1 | NA | TGTGCCAGCAAAGAATACAGGGGGACGGGCACTGAAGCTTTCTTT | CASKEYRGTGTEAFF
TRBJ2-7 | TRBV6-1 | NA | NA | TGTGCCAGCAGTGAAAGGGGCTCCGCCTACGAGCAGTACTTC | CASSERGSAYEQYF
TRBJ1-5 | TRBV12-5 | TRBD1 | NA | TGTGCTAGTGGTTTGGCCGGGACAGCTTATAGCAATCAGCCCCAGCATTTT | CASGLAGTAYSNQPQHF
TRBJ2-1 | TRBV4-1 | TRBD2 | NA | TGCGCCAGCAGCCAAGATAATTTGGGGGAGGGCCCGTTCTTC | CASSQDNLGEGPFF
TRBJ1-3 | TRBV7-9 | NA | NA | TGTGCCAGCAGCTCTGGACAGTCTTTGGGAAACACCATATATTTT | CASSSGQSLGNTIYF
TRBJ1-1 | TRBV6-5 | TRBD1 | NA | TGTGCCAGCAATACAGGGGGCGCGAGGACTGAAGCTTTCTTT | CASNTGGARTEAFF
TRBJ1-4 | TRBV20-1 | TRBD1 | NA | TGCAGTGCTAGTAGGACAGGGTTAGGGGAAAAACTGTTTTTT | CSASRTGLGEKLFF
TRBJ1-1 | TRBV7-9 | NA | NA | TGTGCCAGCAGCCCGGGAACTGAAGCTTTCTTT | CASSPGTEAFF
TRBJ1-1 | TRBV7-2 | NA | NA | TGTGCCAGCAGCTTACTACAGATGAACACTGAAGCTTTCTTT | CASSLLQMNTEAFF
TRBJ2-7 | TRBV5-1 | TRBD1 | NA | TGCGCCAGCAGCTGGGGAGGACAGGGAATACCCTACGAGCAGTACTTC | CASSWGGQGIPYEQYF
TRBJ2-5 | TRBV5-1 | NA | NA | TGCGCCAGCAGCTCACAACCCCAAGAGACCCAGTACTTC | CASSSQPQETQYF
TRBJ1-4 | TRBV5-1 | TRBD1 | NA | TGCGCCAGCAGCCACGAACAGGGGGCATCGAGGGAAAAACTGTTTTTT | CASSHEQGASREKLFF
TRBJ1-3 | TRBV9 | NA | NA | TGTGCCAGCAGCACTACGGCAGGGGATGGAAACACCATATATTTT | CASSTTAGDGNTIYF
TRBJ2-2 | TRBV5-5 | TRBD2 | NA | TGTGCCAGCAGCCAATCCCTTGCGGGGGTCGAGGAGCTGTTTTTT | CASSQSLAGVEELFF
TRBJ2-2 | TRBV24-1 | NA | NA | TGTGCCACCAGTGACTCAAGCCGGGTACCCCTGAACACCGGGGAGCTGTTTTTT | CATSDSSRVPLNTGELFF
TRBJ2-5 | TRBV7-9 | TRBD2 | once | TGTGCCAGCACCCTACTAGCGGCCCAAGAGACCCAGTACTTC | CASTLLAAQETQYF
TRBJ1-2 | TRBV7-2 | NA | NA | TGTGCCAGCAGCAAAGATGGCTACTATGGCTACACCTTC | CASSKDGYYGYTF
TRBJ1-1 | TRBV6-5 | NA | few | TGTGCCAGCAGTTACACCGACAGAATTGGGGCTTTCTTT | CASSYTDRIGAFF
TRBJ2-1 | TRBV4-3 | NA | NA | TGCGCCAGCAGGCTTACCCAGGGTAACAATGAGCAGTTCTTC | CASRLTQGNNEQFF
TRBJ1-2 | TRBV6-5 | NA | NA | TGTGCCAGCAGGAGGGGCAGGGGCCATGGCTACACCTTC | CASRRGRGHGYTF
TRBJ2-3 | TRBV4-3 | NA | NA | TGCGCCAGCAGAGCCAGGAAAGGGGGAAAAGGGGATACGCAGTATTTT | CASRARKGGKGDTQYF
TRBJ1-2 | TRBV27 | NA | NA | TGTGCCAGCAGCCCCACAGGGAACTATGGCTACACCTTC | CASSPTGNYGYTF
TRBJ1-4 | TRBV5-6 | NA | NA | TGTGCCAGCAGCTTGCGGGGGGGCGTCAATGAAAAACTGTTTTTT | CASSLRGGVNEKLFF
TRBJ1-5 | TRBV7-3 | TRBD1 | NA | TGTGCCAGCAGCCTTGACAGGGATCAGCCCCAGCATTTT | CASSLDRDQPQHF
TRBJ2-3 | TRBV27 | NA | NA | TGTGCCAGCAGTCCGTGGACTCAGAACACAGATACGCAGTATTTT | CASSPWTQNTDTQYF